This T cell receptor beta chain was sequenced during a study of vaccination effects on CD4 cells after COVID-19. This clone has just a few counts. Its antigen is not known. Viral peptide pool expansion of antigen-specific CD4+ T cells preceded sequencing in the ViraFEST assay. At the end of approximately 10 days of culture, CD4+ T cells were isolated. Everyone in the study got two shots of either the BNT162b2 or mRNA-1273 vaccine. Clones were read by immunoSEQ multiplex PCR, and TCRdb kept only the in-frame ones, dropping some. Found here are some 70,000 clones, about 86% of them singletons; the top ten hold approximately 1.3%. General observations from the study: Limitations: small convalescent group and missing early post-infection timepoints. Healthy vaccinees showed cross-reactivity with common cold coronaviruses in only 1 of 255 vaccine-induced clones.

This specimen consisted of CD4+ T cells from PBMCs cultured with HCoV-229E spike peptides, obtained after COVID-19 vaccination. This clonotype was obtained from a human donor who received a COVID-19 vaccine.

CDR3 nucleotide sequence: TGTGCCAGCAGTTTATGGGGGGCGCGGGAGACCCAGTACTTC. Its translation: CASSLWGARETQYF. The chain links TRBV28 to TRBJ2-5; the D gene is possibly TRBD1 (6 bases). The germline gives CDR1 MDHEN, CDR2 SYDVKM. V was cut by 0 bases and J by 5 bases, with 10 bases left in between. This CDR3 is built from 14 residues.